The 5 T cell receptor beta chains presented below share a single source sample, sequenced in a study of blood T cells in healthy people across ages. With a J-beta primer mix and a sample-barcoded 5' primer, a second PCR ran roughly 6 to 11 cycles. From the 5' RACE reads, TCRdb called clonotypes with MiXCR, one entry per CDR3 protein. The sample consists of about 780,000 distinct CDR3 sequences, about half of them appearing once. The sample was blood. Every receptor here comes from an elderly man in good health.

This clonotype appeared a few times. The gene calls are TRBV6-5 and TRBJ2-1; TRBD2 matches 11 bases. This CDR3 is 16 amino acids long. V lost 1 base, J lost 1 base, and 0 bases stayed unmatched. CDR1 MNHEY and CDR2 SVGAGI come from the germline V gene. The CDR3 here is CASSYLAGGSYNEQFF. In DNA, the CDR3 is TGTGCCAGCAGTTACTTAGCGGGAGGGTCCTACAATGAGCAGTTCTTC.

The chain has TRBV2 and TRBJ2-3; D is unclear. The CDR3 is made up of 16 amino acids. The germline CDR1 and CDR2 sequences are SNHLY and FYNNEI. V was cut by 6 bases and J by 0 bases, with 16 bases left in between. The CDR3: CASRPGDQYSTDTQYF. Here the CDR3 DNA reads TGTGCCAGCAGACCCGGTGACCAATACAGCACAGATACGCAGTATTTT.

To note about this clonotype: One junction end does not reproduce the germline sequence, and a read error may be involved. The V and J genes are TRBV7-2 and TRBJ1-2; tentative D call: TRBD1 (5 bases). Germline CDR1 is SGHTA and CDR2 is FQGNSA. The CDR3 has 15 residues. The CDR3: CVSSFARQSNYGYTF. CDR3 bases: TGTGTCAGCAGCTTTGCCAGACAGAGCAACTATGGCTACACCTTC. The whole variable domain, filled in from reference TRBV7-2 and TRBJ1-2, reads GAGVSQSPSNKVTEKGKDVELRCDPISGHTALYWYRQSLGQGLEFLIYFQGNSAPDKSGLPSDRFSAERTGGSVSTLTIQRTQQEDSAVYLCVSSFARQSNYGYTFGSGTRLTVV.

Turning to this clonotype: At one of its ends the junction is not consistent with the germline gene, which may arise from a read error. V gene TRBV6-1 combines with J gene TRBJ1-4; 7 bases are shared with TRBD1. The germline CDR1 and CDR2 sequences are MNHNS and SASEGT. CDR3 size: 14 residues. CDR3 in amino acids: CASSDRGGYEKPFF. CDR3 bases: TGTGCCAGCAGTGACAGGGGGGGGTATGAAAAACCGTTTTTT.

The chain recombines TRBV7-9 with TRBJ2-1; TRBD2 agrees at 10 bases. Germline values: CDR1 SEHNR, CDR2 FQNEAQ (reference sequence). V lost 10 bases and J lost 2; bases outside the gene matches: 8. This CDR3 is built from 15 residues. The CDR3 coding sequence is TGTGCCATGACTAGCGGGTCTAGCCCCTACAATGAGCAGTTCTTC. Its protein product is CAMTSGSSPYNEQFF.